This TCR beta chain appears in the sequencing data of a study of CD8+ T cells in alopecia areata. Study-level information: The duration of tofacitinib was 6 to 18 months, with 6 months off drug afterward. General study findings and limits: Amid tofacitinib therapy, many expanded lesional clones stayed present in scalp and blood.

Note on this clone: What it recognizes is unknown.

Stated treatment: oral pan-JAK inhibitor, 5-10 mg twice daily. Germline V lookup: CDR1 GTSNPN, CDR2 SVGIG (reference sequence). Germline trimming cut 2 bases from V and 9 bases from J; bases unmatched to any gene: 4. This CDR3 comprises 11 residues. RNA, once extracted, was reverse transcribed into cDNA for use as the sequencing template. Libraries were prepared by immunoSEQ multiplex PCR; TCRdb keeps only in-frame clonotypes and omits some of them. Of 120,000 or so clones in the sample, over 60% were seen once. This clonotype was sampled from a human donor with alopecia areata. The chain has TRBV30 and TRBJ2-7; 7 nucleotides align to TRBD2. The source material was CD4+ T cells sorted from blood, sampled at week 4, from a patient treated with tofacitinib. CDR3 DNA: TGTGCCTGGAGTTCGGGGGGAAGGCAGTACTTC. Encoded protein: CAWSSGGRQYF.